A single sample gave rise to the 8 T cell receptor beta chains below, sequenced in a study of cytomegalovirus exposure and HLA in healthy donors. The primer mix had 60 Vbeta and 13 Jbeta primers. Some clones are missing from TCRdb's copy, which holds only in-frame ones; the method was immunoSEQ multiplex PCR. The sample includes approximately 110,000 clones, roughly 73% of them seen just once. Material for sequencing was PBMCs. The receptor set was obtained from a woman between 40 and 50 years old in good health and CMV-seropositive.

The chain couples TRBV27 to TRBJ2-1; 8 nucleotides agree with TRBD1. The germline V gene has CDR1 MNHEY and CDR2 SMNVEV (reference sequence). With 3 bases clipped from V and 7 bases from J, the junction kept 11 bases outside the gene matches. CDR3 length: 16 residues. CDR3 amino acids: CASSFPTPGQVNEQFF. CDR3 DNA sequence: TGTGCCAGCAGTTTCCCTACCCCGGGACAGGTGAATGAGCAGTTCTTC.

The CDR3 loop reads CASSQVWTERNTEAFF. CDR3 in DNA: TGCGCCAGCAGCCAGGTCTGGACAGAGAGAAACACTGAAGCTTTCTTT. The V call is TRBV4-3, the J call TRBJ1-1, with D possibly matching TRBD1 (6 bases). CDR1 is LGHNA, CDR2 YSLEER, per germline. V was cut by 3 bases and J by 2 bases, with 16 bases left in between. This CDR3 comprises 16 residues.

Only a few counts were recorded for this clone. The V gene is TRBV7-8, the J gene TRBJ1-6, with a possible D match to TRBD1 (6 bases). The ends were cut back, 1 base at V and 6 bases at J, with 7 bases in the middle. The CDR3 contains 14 residues. Germline V gene lookup returns CDR1 SGHVS and CDR2 FQNEAQ. CDR3 nucleotides: TGTGCCAGCAGCTTAGGGGGGCTTAATTCACCCCTCCACTTT. Translating it yields CASSLGGLNSPLHF.

V usage is TRBV12-5 and J usage is TRBJ2-3, with 13 bases identical to TRBD2. The CDR3 extends over 16 amino acids. V shed 4 bases and J 2 bases; nucleotides not matched to a gene: 3. Germline V gene lookup returns CDR1 LGHNT and CDR2 FRNRAP. The CDR3 reads CASGSGLAGATDTQYF. The CDR3 coding sequence is TGTGCTAGTGGTTCAGGACTAGCGGGAGCCACAGATACGCAGTATTTT.

The rearrangement uses TRBV6-4 and TRBJ1-3, with D hard to call. CDR3 length equals 12 residues. Per germline, CDR1 MRHNA and CDR2 SNTAGT. The CDR3: CARVFSGNTIYF. The CDR3 DNA reads TGTGCTCGCGTCTTCTCTGGAAACACCATATATTTT.

This chain uses TRBV5-4 with TRBJ1-2, with 12 nucleotides matching TRBD1. Germline CDR1 SGHNT, CDR2 YYREEE (reference sequence). CDR3 length: 15 residues. Unmatched junction bases numbered 4, after V lost 4 bases and J lost 3 bases. CDR3 amino acids: CASSRDRGLDYGYTF. The CDR3, as DNA: TGTGCCAGCAGCCGGGACAGGGGGCTGGACTATGGCTACACCTTC.

The rearrangement uses TRBV28 and TRBJ1-4; no clear D gene. Trimming removed 3 bases from V and 6 bases from J, with 11 bases in between. This CDR3 comprises 14 residues. Germline CDR1 reads MDHEN; CDR2 reads SYDVKM. DNA for the CDR3: TGTGCCAGCAGTTTGATTTCCTCGGATGAAAAACTGTTTTTT. Residues: CASSLISSDEKLFF.

The V and J genes are TRBV6-1 and TRBJ2-4; D might be TRBD1 (6 bases). V was clipped by 11 bases and J by 0 bases, with 14 bases between them. Germline CDR1 MNHNS, CDR2 SASEGT. CDR3 length equals 14 residues. Here the CDR3 reads CAARTELAKNIQYF. The DNA of the CDR3 is TGTGCCGCCCGGACAGAACTAGCCAAAAACATTCAGTACTTC.